This T cell receptor beta chain was retrieved from a study of shared clonotypes between healthy human individuals. General study points: The researchers took only blood, and tissue repertoires probably look different.

Some clones are missing from TCRdb's copy, which holds only in-frame ones; the method was immunoSEQ multiplex PCR. The sample consists of fewer than 550,000 clones, about three quarters of them appearing once. Regarding this clone: As yet, its antigen is unknown.

Looked up from germline, CDR1 is MDHEN and CDR2 is SYDVKM. V lost 3 bases, J lost 3 bases, and 12 bases lay in between. This CDR3 has 16 amino acids. V is TRBV28 and J is TRBJ1-6; the D gene is possibly TRBD1 (6 bases). The source of this sequence is a woman aged 40 to 50 in good health. Some clones in this sample may be carry-over from other donors' samples. Sequenced sample: PBMCs. CDR3 in DNA: TGTGCCAGCAGTTTTACGGGGGCAGTCTATAATTCACCCCTCCACTTT. This translates into CASSFTGAVYNSPLHF.